The entry below describes one T cell receptor beta chain. This clonotype was picked up many times. Its cognate antigen has yet to be identified. No base qualities exist here, and no much larger clone lies one base off it. Libraries were constructed by 5' RACE. Sequencer: NextSeq 500. Unique molecular identifiers were attached to individual cDNA molecules in the TCR library protocol so that sequencing error and PCR bias could be corrected. TCR alpha and beta chains were both sequenced, and the abundances of alpha and beta sequences in each sample were closely correlated with each other. As for the authors' bioinformatics: Decombinator V4 was used to perform V gene, J gene and CDR3 annotation of TCR sequences. Expanded TCRs were defined as changing significantly between any two time points under a Poisson model with p below 0.0001. Abundances of TCRs were expressed as counts per million after normalisation to the total number of TCRs sequenced in each sample. MAIT TCRs were defined by TRAV1-2 paired with TRAJ12, TRAJ20 or TRAJ33, and iNKT TCRs by TRAV10 paired with TRAJ18. A search of VDJdb, accessed on 1 November 2021, was run for TCRs annotated to CMV, EBV and SARS-CoV-2, with TCRs annotated for multiple antigens excluded. TCRdb reran the public reads through fastp at Q25 and MiXCR, keeping productive beta chains. Each CDR3 protein appears once, grouped with its most common genes and DNA. The V and J calls, along with clone size, are taken from TCRdb and not from the paper's own processing. In this sample the table shows tens of thousands of distinct CDR3 sequences, roughly 5.6% of which occur a single time. Together, the top ten hold roughly 4.1% of the sample.

The V end gives up 1 base and the J end 5 bases, leaving 7 bases in the junction not matched to a gene. CDR1 is given as SGHDT and CDR2 as YYEEEE, both from the germline V gene. Reading from cysteine to phenylalanine, the CDR3 counts 16 amino acids. The sequence is cut down to CDR3 DNA, 48 bases in frame from base 1. A case-control design nested within a healthcare worker cohort in London, UK, was used, with weekly nasopharyngeal swab PCR tests and blood sampling performed. Healthcare workers were recruited between 23 and 31 March 2020, during the week of the UK lockdown, and were followed weekly for up to about 16 weeks. This sample is drawn from a study of early T cells in non-severe SARS-CoV-2 infection (TCRdb year 2021). A note on the overall study: Bulk RNA from unsorted whole blood was used for TCR sequencing, so alpha and beta chains could not be paired. What the research found in general, with its limitations: VDJdb matching was skewed toward anti-spike CD8 responses and likely underestimated virus-specific expansions by missing private and CD4 specificities.

The specimen was whole blood. The chain is made from TRBV5-6 and TRBJ2-2, with 8 middle bases fitting TRBD1. This receptor was obtained from an adult who was a healthcare worker with PCR-confirmed SARS-CoV-2 infection or an uninfected control (not recorded which). The DNA sequence is as follows: TGTGCCAGCAGCTTGAGGACAGGGCAGTGGACCGGGGAGCTGTTTTTT. The resulting protein is CASSLRTGQWTGELFF.